Here is one T cell receptor (beta chain) with its context. V gave up 7 bases and J gave up 5 bases, with 26 bases separating them. Germline V gives CDR1 MDHEN, CDR2 SYDVKM. The CDR3 spans 17 residues. This record belongs to a study of blood T cell repertoires in COVID-19. Study-level background: Samples taken during acute and convalescent COVID-19 were collected in the United States, Italy and Spain.

Original handling: By means of reference gene primer amplification, nucleated cell counts were estimated. TCRdb keeps only in-frame clones here, not all; method: immunoSEQ multiplex PCR. D and trimming were read from the DNA, whereas the V and J calls and clone size are those reported in that table. Altogether some 180,000 clones are present, about four fifths being singletons, with the ten largest covering roughly 2%. The origin of this receptor is a woman at least 80 years old with acute or convalescent COVID-19. V usage is TRBV28 and J usage is TRBJ1-2; tentatively, D is TRBD1 (6 bases). Sequenced sample: peripheral blood. CDR3 bases: TGTGCCAGCAACACTTTCTTTGGGGGGGGCGATCCGTATGGCTACACCTTC. Protein sequence: CASNTFFGGGDPYGYTF.